The 21 T cell receptor beta chains below were found in one sample sequenced in a study of PD-1 blockade in classical Hodgkin lymphoma. Assay used: immunoSEQ multiplex PCR; TCRdb lists only in-frame clones, some missing. The data contain about 90,000 clones, about 83% of them singletons. Documented time point: cycle 4 day 1 (C4D1), after more than five weeks of nivolumab. Following autologous stem cell transplantation, relapse occurred in every patient, and exposure to brentuximab vedotin varied. The sequenced sample was peripheral blood mononuclear cells (PBMCs), obtained before the fourth cycle of nivolumab. Source of these receptors: a human donor with classical Hodgkin lymphoma.

The CDR3 nucleotides read TGTGCCAGCAAGGTTCTCAATGAGCAGTTCTTC. It yields the protein CASKVLNEQFF. The chain carries TRBV6-5 and TRBJ2-1; D gene uncertain. V lost 7 bases and J 6 bases, leaving 7 bases between the germline ends. This CDR3 region has 11 residues. In germline, CDR1 is MNHEY, CDR2 SVGAGI.

This clone was counted a few times. V and J are TRBV7-8 and TRBJ2-7; D possibly corresponds to TRBD2 (6 bases). The CDR3 has 13 residues. The V gene's germline CDR1 is SGHVS and CDR2 FQNEAQ. V lost 5 bases and J lost 3, with 11 bases in between. The CDR3 is CASSLPGDYEQYF. The CDR3 bases are TGTGCCAGCAGCCTACCGGGGGACTACGAGCAGTACTTC.

The V gene is TRBV6-4, the J gene TRBJ2-1; 7 positions agree with TRBD1. The V and J ends lost 8 bases and 2 bases, in that order; junction bases with no gene match: 9. Germline V gene sequence: CDR1 MRHNA, CDR2 SNTAGT. CDR3 length: 15 amino acids. The CDR3 here is CASAVGGSTYNEQFF. The CDR3 DNA sequence: TGTGCCAGCGCCGTAGGGGGCAGCACCTACAATGAGCAGTTCTTC.

This chain connects TRBV7-2 to TRBJ2-5; tentative D call: TRBD1 (6 bases). Looked up from germline, CDR1 is SGHTA and CDR2 is FQGNSA. Trimming shortened V by 5 bases and J by 2 bases, and 12 bases separated the two germline ends. This CDR3 is built from 14 residues. Here the CDR3 reads CASSLHRGQETQYF. CDR3 in DNA: TGTGCCAGCAGCCTCCATAGGGGGCAAGAGACCCAGTACTTC.

This clone was counted between two and nine times. V and J are TRBV27 and TRBJ2-2, with D unresolved. Germline loops: CDR1 MNHEY, CDR2 SMNVEV (reference sequence). The V and J ends lost 3 bases and 4 bases respectively, with 9 bases between them. CDR3 length equals 14 residues. The CDR3 sequence: CASSFGVSTGELFF. The CDR3 DNA sequence: TGTGCCAGCAGTTTTGGGGTGTCCACCGGGGAGCTGTTTTTT.

V usage is TRBV29-1 and J usage is TRBJ1-2, with unresolved D. CDR3 length: 17 residues. CDR1 and CDR2 from the germline V gene are SQVTM and ANQGSEA. Trimming removed 0 bases from V and 1 base from J, with 18 bases in between. This chain's CDR3 is CSVEDLQAGILNYGYTF. CDR3 in DNA: TGCAGCGTTGAAGATCTTCAGGCGGGAATACTTAACTATGGCTACACCTTC.

The chain has TRBV5-1 and TRBJ2-6; 8 bases map to TRBD1. Trimming removed 7 bases from V and 3 bases from J; junction bases left unmatched: 6. Germline values: CDR1 SGHRS, CDR2 YFSETQ. This CDR3 has 15 residues. The CDR3 DNA follows: TGCGCCAGCGGGGCAGGGGGCTTTGGGGCCAACGTCCTGACTTTC. Its protein product is CASGAGGFGANVLTF.

Notes on this clone: A read error may account for a junction end that differs from germline. The chain combines TRBV27 with TRBJ2-3; D possibly uses TRBD1 or TRBD2 (7 bases each). CDR3 length: 18 amino acids. In germline, CDR1 is MNHEY, CDR2 SMNVEV (reference sequence). The CDR3 is CASSLSNGGRGGTDTQYF. DNA for the CDR3: TGTGCCAGCAGTTTATCGAACGGGGGGAGAGGGGGCACGGATACGCAGTATTTT.

This clone was seen repeatedly, ten times or more. V gene TRBV19 combines with J gene TRBJ1-5; D remains ambiguous. The V end was cut by 3 bases, the J end by 4 bases, with 7 bases between. Germline V gene sequence: CDR1 LNHDA, CDR2 SQIVND (reference sequence). The CDR3 spans 13 residues. The CDR3 bases are TGTGCCAGTAGTATTTTTCAGAATCAGCCCCAGCATTTT. It is translated as CASSIFQNQPQHF. The whole variable domain, remainder taken from reference TRBV19 and TRBJ1-5, is DGGITQSPKYLFRKEGQNVTLSCEQNLNHDAMYWYRQDPGQGLRLIYYSQIVNDFQKGDIAEGYSVSREKKESFPLTVTSAQKNPTAFYLCASSIFQNQPQHFGDGTRLSIL.

This clone appeared once. The chain couples TRBV5-1 to TRBJ2-3; 11 nucleotides match TRBD2. The length of the CDR3 is 16 residues. CDR1 SGHRS and CDR2 YFSETQ come from the germline V gene. J was trimmed by 4 bases and V by 2 bases; bases with no gene match: 6. The CDR3 bases are TGCGCCAGCAGCTTCCAGACTAGCGGGACTGCAGATACGCAGTATTTT. Translation: CASSFQTSGTADTQYF.

The chain employs TRBV7-2 and TRBJ2-6; 8 positions match TRBD1. Germline V gene sequence: CDR1 SGHTA, CDR2 FQGNSA. There are 18 residues in the CDR3. V dropped 5 bases and J dropped 0; count of bases not matched to a gene: 9. CDR3 residues: CASSPRGQGGSGANVLTF. The CDR3 DNA reads TGTGCCAGCAGCCCCCGCGGACAGGGAGGCTCTGGGGCCAACGTCCTGACTTTC.

This clone appeared once. The CDR3 bases are TGTGCCTGGAGTCCACGAAACACCATATATTTT. Protein: CAWSPRNTIYF. The chain links TRBV30 to TRBJ1-3; D gene unclear. The CDR3 runs to 11 residues. Germline CDR1 and CDR2: GTSNPN and SVGIG (reference sequence). Between the trimmed V and J ends, which lost 2 bases and 5 bases, there was a span of 4 bases. Using reference TRBV30 and TRBJ1-3 for the parts outside the CDR3, the full variable domain is SQTIHQWPATLVQPVGSPLSLECTVEGTSNPNLYWYRQAAGRGLQLLFYSVGIGQISSEVPQNLSASRPQDRQFILSSKKLLLSDSGFYLCAWSPRNTIYFGEGSWLTVV.

The chain combines TRBV19 with TRBJ2-7; no clear D. V dropped 4 bases and J dropped 0 bases, with 16 bases sitting between them. Germline assignment: CDR1 LNHDA and CDR2 SQIVND (reference sequence). This CDR3 has 16 amino acids. CDR3 nucleotides: TGTGCCAGTAGTAATCAAGGGCGCGCTGCCTCCTACGAGCAGTACTTC. Amino acids: CASSNQGRAASYEQYF.

V and J are TRBV6-6 and TRBJ1-1; a possible D gene is TRBD1 (6 bases). The germline V gene encodes CDR1 MNHNY and CDR2 SVGAGI (reference sequence). Trimming stripped 5 bases from V and 6 bases from J, with 16 bases between. The CDR3 length is 14 residues. CDR3 nucleotide sequence: TGTGCCAGCAGTGCGACAGGAAAGCTCGCTGAAGCTTTCTTT. Residues: CASSATGKLAEAFF.

CDR3: CAWGGSETQYF. The CDR3 nucleotides read TGTGCCTGGGGGGGGAGCGAGACCCAGTACTTC. The chain links TRBV30 to TRBJ2-5, with a tentative D call TRBD2 (6 bases). CDR3 length: 11 amino acids. Trimming pared 5 bases from V and 5 bases from J, leaving 9 bases between. Germline V gives CDR1 GTSNPN, CDR2 SVGIG (reference sequence).

V and J are TRBV19 and TRBJ2-1, with D possibly TRBD2 on 6 matching bases. The length of the CDR3 is 15 residues. V shed 3 bases and J shed 2 bases, with 11 bases lying between them. Germline values: CDR1 LNHDA, CDR2 SQIVND (reference sequence). CDR3 nucleotides: TGTGCCAGTAGTATGGGACTCCCCACCTACAATGAGCAGTTCTTC. Protein: CASSMGLPTYNEQFF. Complete variable domain (other parts from reference TRBV19 and TRBJ2-1): DGGITQSPKYLFRKEGQNVTLSCEQNLNHDAMYWYRQDPGQGLRLIYYSQIVNDFQKGDIAEGYSVSREKKESFPLTVTSAQKNPTAFYLCASSMGLPTYNEQFFGPGTRLTVL.

The table lists this clone with a few counts. The rearrangement joins TRBV6-1 to TRBJ1-1; the match to TRBD1 covers 7 bases. This CDR3 spans 14 amino acids. The V and J ends lost 6 bases and 6 bases, in that order; junction bases with no gene match: 10. Looked up from germline, CDR1 is MNHNS and CDR2 is SASEGT. The CDR3 sequence: CASRVDRVVSEAFF. The CDR3, as DNA: TGTGCCAGCAGGGTAGACAGGGTGGTCTCTGAAGCTTTCTTT.

V and J are TRBV4-2 and TRBJ2-1, with 9 bases lining up with TRBD2. This CDR3 has 15 residues. Germline assignment: CDR1 LGHNA and CDR2 YNFKEQ. V shed 2 bases, J shed 7 bases, and the junction held 6 bases outside the gene matches. CDR3 in amino acids: CASSQPGSGGNEQFF. DNA for the CDR3: TGTGCCAGCAGCCAACCGGGGAGCGGGGGGAATGAGCAGTTCTTC.

The rearrangement uses TRBV6-5 and TRBJ1-4, with D possibly being TRBD1 (5 bases). Germline V gives CDR1 MNHEY, CDR2 SVGAGI. Trimming removed 5 bases at V and 0 bases at J, with 7 bases between. This CDR3 comprises 14 residues. This CDR3 is CASSPTATNEKLFF. For the CDR3, the DNA is TGTGCCAGCAGTCCGACAGCAACTAATGAAAAACTGTTTTTT.

The CDR3 nucleotides are TGTGCCAGCAGGCGACAGGGACCGAACACTGAAGCTTTCTTT. This gives the protein CASRRQGPNTEAFF. The chain couples TRBV6-1 to TRBJ1-1; 7 bases map to TRBD1. V dropped 6 bases and J dropped 1; count of bases not matched to a gene: 5. The CDR3 is 14 amino acids. Germline CDR1 is MNHNS and CDR2 is SASEGT.

This chain uses TRBV28 with TRBJ2-5; weak D call: TRBD1 (6 bases). The germline V and J ends were trimmed by 6 bases and 1 base, with 9 bases remaining between them. Per the germline V gene, CDR1 is MDHEN and CDR2 is SYDVKM. The CDR3 is made up of 13 amino acids. CDR3 loop: CASSRTVQETQYF. As DNA, the CDR3 is TGTGCCAGCAGCCGGACAGTCCAAGAGACCCAGTACTTC.